This T cell receptor (beta chain) derives from a study of cytomegalovirus exposure and HLA in healthy donors. Both 60 Vbeta primers and 13 Jbeta primers went into the PCR. Produced via immunoSEQ multiplex PCR; TCRdb's table is partial and in-frame only. The sample includes under 150,000 clones, roughly 80% of them seen just once. Unrecorded immune exposure was likely among donors, who were nominally healthy when sampled. The CDR3 loop spans 16 amino acids. The V gene's germline CDR1 is MNHEY and CDR2 SVGAGI. V gave up 0 bases and J gave up 4 bases; unmatched junction bases: 4. This clone occurred once.

This TCR derives from a woman in her 40s in good health and CMV-seronegative. The chain recombines TRBV6-5 with TRBJ2-1; 9 bases are a match to TRBD2. The sample comprised PBMCs. CDR3 sequence reads: CASSYSLAGSYNEQFF. The CDR3 bases are TGTGCCAGCAGTTACTCACTAGCGGGCTCTTACAATGAGCAGTTCTTC.